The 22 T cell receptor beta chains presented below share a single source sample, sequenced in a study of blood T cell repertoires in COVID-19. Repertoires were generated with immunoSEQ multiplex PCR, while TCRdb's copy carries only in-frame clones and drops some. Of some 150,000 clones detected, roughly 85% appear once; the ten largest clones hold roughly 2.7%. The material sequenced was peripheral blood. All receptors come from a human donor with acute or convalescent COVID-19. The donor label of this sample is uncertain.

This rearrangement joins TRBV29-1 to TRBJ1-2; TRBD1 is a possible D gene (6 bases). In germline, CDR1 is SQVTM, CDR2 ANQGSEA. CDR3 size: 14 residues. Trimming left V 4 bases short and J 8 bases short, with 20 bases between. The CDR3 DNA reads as TGCAGCGTTGTCCCTGTGACAGGAGAAAAGGGCTACACCTTC. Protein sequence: CSVVPVTGEKGYTF.

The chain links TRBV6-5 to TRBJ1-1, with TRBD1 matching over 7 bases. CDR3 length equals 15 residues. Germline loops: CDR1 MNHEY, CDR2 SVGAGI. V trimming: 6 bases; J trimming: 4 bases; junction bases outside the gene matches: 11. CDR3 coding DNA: TGTGCCAGCAGGGTAGGGGGCAAAAGTCCCACTGAAGCTTTCTTT. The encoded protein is CASRVGGKSPTEAFF.

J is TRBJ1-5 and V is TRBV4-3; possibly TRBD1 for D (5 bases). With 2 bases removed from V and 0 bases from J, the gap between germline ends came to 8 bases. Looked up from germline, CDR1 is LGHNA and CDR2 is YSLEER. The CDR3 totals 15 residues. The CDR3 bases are TGCGCCAGCAGCCAAACCCAGGGTAGCAATCAGCCCCAGCATTTT. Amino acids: CASSQTQGSNQPQHF.

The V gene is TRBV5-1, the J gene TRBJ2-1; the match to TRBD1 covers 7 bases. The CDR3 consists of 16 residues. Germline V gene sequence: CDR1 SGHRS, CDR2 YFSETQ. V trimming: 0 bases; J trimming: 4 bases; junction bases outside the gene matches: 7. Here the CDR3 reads CASSLARDRVYNEQFF. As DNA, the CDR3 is TGCGCCAGCAGCTTGGCCAGGGACAGAGTGTACAATGAGCAGTTCTTC.

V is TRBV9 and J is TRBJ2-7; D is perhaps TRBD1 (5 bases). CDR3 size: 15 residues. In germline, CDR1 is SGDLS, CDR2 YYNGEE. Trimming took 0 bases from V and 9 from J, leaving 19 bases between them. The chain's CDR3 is CASSVEGGAAYVQYF. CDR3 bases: TGTGCCAGCAGCGTAGAGGGTGGGGCAGCTTATGTGCAGTACTTC.

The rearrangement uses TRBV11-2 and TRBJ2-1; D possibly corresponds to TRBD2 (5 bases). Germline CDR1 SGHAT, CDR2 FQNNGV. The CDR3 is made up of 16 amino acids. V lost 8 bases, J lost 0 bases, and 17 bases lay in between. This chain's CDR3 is CASAFPRESSYNEQFF. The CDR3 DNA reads TGTGCCAGCGCCTTCCCGAGGGAGAGCTCCTACAATGAGCAGTTCTTC.

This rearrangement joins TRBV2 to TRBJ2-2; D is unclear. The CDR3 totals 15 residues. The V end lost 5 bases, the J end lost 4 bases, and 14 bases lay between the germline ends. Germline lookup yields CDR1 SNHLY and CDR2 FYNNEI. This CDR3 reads CASSIRHPGTGELFF. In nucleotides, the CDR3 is TGTGCCAGCAGTATCCGGCATCCGGGCACCGGGGAGCTGTTTTTT. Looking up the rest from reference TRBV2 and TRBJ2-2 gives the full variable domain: EPEVTQTPSHQVTQMGQEVILRCVPISNHLYFYWYRQILGQKVEFLVSFYNNEISEKSEIFDDQFSVERPDGSNFTLKIRSTKLEDSAMYFCASSIRHPGTGELFFGEGSRLTVL.

DNA of the CDR3: TGTGCCAGCAGCCCAACCGGCCAAGAGACCCAGTACTTC. This encodes CASSPTGQETQYF. The chain recombines TRBV6-2 or TRBV6-3 with TRBJ2-5; D gene uncertain. The V end was cut by 6 bases, the J end by 1 base, with 9 bases between. The CDR3 runs to 13 residues. CDR1 MNHEY and CDR2 SVGEGT come from the germline V gene.

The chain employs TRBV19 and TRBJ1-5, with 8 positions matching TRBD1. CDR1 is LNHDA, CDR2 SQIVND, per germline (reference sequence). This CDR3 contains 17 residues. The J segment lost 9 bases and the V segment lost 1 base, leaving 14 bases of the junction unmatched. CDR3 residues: CASSIAPQGVMLRPQHF. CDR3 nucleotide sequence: TGTGCCAGTAGTATAGCCCCACAGGGGGTTATGTTGCGGCCCCAGCATTTT.

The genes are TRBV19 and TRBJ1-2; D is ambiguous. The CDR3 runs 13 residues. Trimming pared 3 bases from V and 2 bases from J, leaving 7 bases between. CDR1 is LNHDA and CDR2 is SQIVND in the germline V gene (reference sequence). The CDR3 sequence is CASSILLNYGYTF. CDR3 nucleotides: TGTGCCAGTAGTATCCTTTTGAACTATGGCTACACCTTC.

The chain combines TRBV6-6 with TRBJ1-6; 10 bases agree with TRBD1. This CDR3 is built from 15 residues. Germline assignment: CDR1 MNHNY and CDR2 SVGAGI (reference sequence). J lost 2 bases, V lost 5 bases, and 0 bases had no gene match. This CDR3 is CASSGQGAYNSPLHF. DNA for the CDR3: TGTGCCAGCAGTGGACAGGGGGCCTATAATTCACCCCTCCACTTT.

CDR3 nucleotide sequence: TGTGCCAGCAGTTCCACTTTGGCAACTAATGAAAAACTGTTTTTT. Translated, it gives CASSSTLATNEKLFF. The rearrangement uses TRBV2 and TRBJ1-4; no definite D call. The CDR3 spans 15 residues. The V gene lost 5 bases and the J gene lost 0 bases, with 10 bases spanning the gap. In germline, CDR1 is SNHLY, CDR2 FYNNEI.

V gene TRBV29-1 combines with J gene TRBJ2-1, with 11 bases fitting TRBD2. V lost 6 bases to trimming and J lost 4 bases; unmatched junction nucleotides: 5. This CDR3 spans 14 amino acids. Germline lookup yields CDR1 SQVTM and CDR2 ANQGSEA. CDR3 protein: CSVLTSGGYNEQFF. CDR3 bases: TGCAGCGTCTTAACTAGCGGGGGATACAATGAGCAGTTCTTC.

DNA of the CDR3: TGCAGCGTTGTGCAGGGTGGCGGCTACACCTTC. Translated, it gives CSVVQGGGYTF. The chain has TRBV29-1 and TRBJ1-2; D possibly corresponds to TRBD1 (5 bases). Germline V CDR1 and CDR2: SQVTM, ANQGSEA. CDR3 length: 11 residues. Trimming took 4 bases from V and 8 from J, leaving 11 bases between them. Combining the CDR3 with reference TRBV29-1 and TRBJ1-2 gives the whole variable domain SAVISQKPSRDICQRGTSLTIQCQVDSQVTMMFWYRQQPGQSLTLIATANQGSEATYESGFVIDKFPISRPNLTFSTLTVSNMSPEDSSIYLCSVVQGGGYTFGSGTRLTVV.

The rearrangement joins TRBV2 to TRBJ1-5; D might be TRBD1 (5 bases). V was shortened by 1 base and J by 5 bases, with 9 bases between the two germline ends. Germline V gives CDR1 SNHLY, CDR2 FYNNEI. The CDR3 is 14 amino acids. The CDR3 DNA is TGTGCCAGCAGTGAAGTAGGGGCGTATCAGCCCCAGCATTTT. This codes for CASSEVGAYQPQHF.

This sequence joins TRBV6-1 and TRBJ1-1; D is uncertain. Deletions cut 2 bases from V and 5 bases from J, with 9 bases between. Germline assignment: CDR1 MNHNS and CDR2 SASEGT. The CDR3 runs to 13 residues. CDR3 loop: CASSEWERTEAFF. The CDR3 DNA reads TGTGCCAGCAGTGAATGGGAGAGGACTGAAGCTTTCTTT.

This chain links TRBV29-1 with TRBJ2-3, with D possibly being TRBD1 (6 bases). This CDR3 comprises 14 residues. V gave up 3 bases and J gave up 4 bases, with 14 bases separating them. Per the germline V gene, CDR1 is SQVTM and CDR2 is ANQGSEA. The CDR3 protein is CSVDGPEGADTQYF. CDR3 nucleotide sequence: TGCAGCGTTGACGGCCCCGAGGGGGCAGATACGCAGTATTTT.

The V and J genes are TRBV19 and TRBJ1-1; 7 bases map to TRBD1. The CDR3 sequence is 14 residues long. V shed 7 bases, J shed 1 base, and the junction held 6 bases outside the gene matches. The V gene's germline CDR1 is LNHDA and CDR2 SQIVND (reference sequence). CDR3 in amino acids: CASTQQGRNTEAFF. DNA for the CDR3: TGTGCCAGTACCCAACAGGGGCGGAACACTGAAGCTTTCTTT.

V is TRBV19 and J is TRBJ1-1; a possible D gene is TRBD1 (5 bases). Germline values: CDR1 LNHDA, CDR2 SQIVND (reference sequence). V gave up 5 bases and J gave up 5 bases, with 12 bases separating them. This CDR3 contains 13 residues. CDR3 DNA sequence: TGTGCCAGTAGTTCCCCGGGGGGAACTGAAGCTTTCTTT. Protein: CASSSPGGTEAFF.

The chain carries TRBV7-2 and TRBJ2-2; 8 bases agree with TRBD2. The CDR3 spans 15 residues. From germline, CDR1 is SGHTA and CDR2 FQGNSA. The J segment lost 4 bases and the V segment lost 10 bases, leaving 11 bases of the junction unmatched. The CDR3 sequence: CATTGTSRVTGELFF. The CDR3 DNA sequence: TGTGCCACTACCGGGACTAGTAGGGTCACCGGGGAGCTGTTTTTT. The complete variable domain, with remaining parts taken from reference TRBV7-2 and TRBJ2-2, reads GAGVSQSPSNKVTEKGKDVELRCDPISGHTALYWYRQSLGQGLEFLIYFQGNSAPDKSGLPSDRFSAERTGGSVSTLTIQRTQQEDSAVYLCATTGTSRVTGELFFGEGSRLTVL.

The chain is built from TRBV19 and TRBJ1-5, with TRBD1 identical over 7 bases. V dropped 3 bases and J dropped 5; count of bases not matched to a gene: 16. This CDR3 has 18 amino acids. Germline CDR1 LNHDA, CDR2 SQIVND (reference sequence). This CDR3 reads CASSILDPGQLSDQPQHF. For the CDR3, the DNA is TGTGCCAGTAGTATTCTTGACCCGGGACAGCTGAGCGATCAGCCCCAGCATTTT.

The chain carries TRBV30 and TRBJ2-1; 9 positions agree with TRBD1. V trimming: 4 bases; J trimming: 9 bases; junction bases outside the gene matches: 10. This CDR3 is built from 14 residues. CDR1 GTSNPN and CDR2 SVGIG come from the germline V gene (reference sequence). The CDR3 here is CAWTTGTGHTEQFF. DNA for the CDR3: TGTGCCTGGACCACTGGGACAGGGCATACTGAGCAGTTCTTC.